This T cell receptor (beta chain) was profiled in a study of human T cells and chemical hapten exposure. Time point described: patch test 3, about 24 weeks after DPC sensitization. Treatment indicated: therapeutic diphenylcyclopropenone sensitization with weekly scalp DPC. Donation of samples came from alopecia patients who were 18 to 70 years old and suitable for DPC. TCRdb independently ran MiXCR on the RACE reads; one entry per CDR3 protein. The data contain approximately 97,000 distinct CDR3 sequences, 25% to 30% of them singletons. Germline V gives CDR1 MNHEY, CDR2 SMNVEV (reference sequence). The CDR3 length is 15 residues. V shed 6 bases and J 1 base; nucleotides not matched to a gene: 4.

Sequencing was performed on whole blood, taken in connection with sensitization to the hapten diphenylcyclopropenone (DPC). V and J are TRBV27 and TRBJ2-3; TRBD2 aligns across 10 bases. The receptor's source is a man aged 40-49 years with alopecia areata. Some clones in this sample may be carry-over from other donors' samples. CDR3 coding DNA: TGTGCCAGCAGCGATGGGACTAGCGGCACAGATACGCAGTATTTT. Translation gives CASSDGTSGTDTQYF.